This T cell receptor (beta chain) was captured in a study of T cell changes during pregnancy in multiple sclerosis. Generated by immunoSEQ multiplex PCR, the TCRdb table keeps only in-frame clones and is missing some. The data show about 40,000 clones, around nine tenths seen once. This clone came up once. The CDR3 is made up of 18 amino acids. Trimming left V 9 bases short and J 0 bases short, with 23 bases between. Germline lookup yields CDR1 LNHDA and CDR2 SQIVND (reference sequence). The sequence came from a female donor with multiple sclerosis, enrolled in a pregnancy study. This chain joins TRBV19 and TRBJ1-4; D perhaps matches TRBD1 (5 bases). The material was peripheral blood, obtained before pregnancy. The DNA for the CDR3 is TGTGCCAGAGACTACCGGGGGGTTGGAAAACCAACTAATGAAAAACTGTTTTTT. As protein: CARDYRGVGKPTNEKLFF. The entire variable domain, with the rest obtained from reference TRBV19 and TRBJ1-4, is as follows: DGGITQSPKYLFRKEGQNVTLSCEQNLNHDAMYWYRQDPGQGLRLIYYSQIVNDFQKGDIAEGYSVSREKKESFPLTVTSAQKNPTAFYLCARDYRGVGKPTNEKLFFGSGTQLSVL.